The rows below give T cell receptor beta chains drawn from one sample of a study of radiotherapy plus CTLA-4 blockade in lung cancer. Data came from immunoSEQ multiplex PCR; TCRdb stores just in-frame clones and leaves some out. The sample holds 90,000 or so clones, around 86% seen once. Source: peripheral blood, taken from a patient treated with radiotherapy plus ipilimumab. Receptors originate from a human donor with non-small cell lung cancer who had stable disease on radiotherapy plus ipilimumab. CDR3s include the opening cysteine and the closing phenylalanine or tryptophan. The D gene is left open where the match is weak. Rows give clone size only sometimes, using once, few, many, or a class for an expanded clone.

v_call	d_call	j_call	clone_size	cdr3_aa	cdr3_nt
TRBV9	.	TRBJ2-1	.	CASSAAESGPPGHNEQFF	TGTGCCAGCAGCGCCGCGGAGAGCGGGCCCCCGGGGCACAATGAGCAGTTCTTC
TRBV7-2	.	TRBJ2-5	once	CASSLDETQYF	TGTGCCAGCAGCTTAGACGAGACCCAGTACTTC
TRBV28	.	TRBJ1-5	.	CASKGNQPQHF	TGTGCCAGCAAGGGCAATCAGCCCCAGCATTTT
TRBV9	TRBD1	TRBJ1-4	.	CASSVGTGVFNEKLFF	TGTGCCAGCAGCGTAGGGACAGGGGTTTTTAATGAAAAACTGTTTTTT
TRBV9	TRBD2	TRBJ2-5	.	CASSVEPSGVGETQYF	TGTGCCAGCAGCGTAGAACCTAGCGGGGTGGGGGAGACCCAGTACTTC
TRBV6-6	.	TRBJ2-5	.	CASAKQEYQETQYF	TGTGCCAGCGCAAAACAGGAGTACCAAGAGACCCAGTACTTC
TRBV15	.	TRBJ1-5	.	CATSRGRGRSNQPQHF	TGTGCCACCAGCAGAGGTCGGGGGCGAAGCAATCAGCCCCAGCATTTT
TRBV5-1	TRBD2	TRBJ2-3	.	CASHALAGGADTQYF	TGCGCCAGCCATGCCCTAGCGGGAGGGGCAGATACGCAGTATTTT
TRBV4-2	TRBD2	TRBJ2-2	once	CASSQDLGEGTGELFF	TGTGCCAGCAGCCAAGATCTCGGGGAGGGCACCGGGGAGCTGTTTTTT
TRBV28	.	TRBJ2-5	.	CASRTGVQETQYF	TGTGCCAGCAGGACGGGGGTACAAGAGACCCAGTACTTC
TRBV6-6	TRBD1	TRBJ2-7	.	CASSYLDRGDEQYF	TGTGCCAGCAGTTACCTAGACAGGGGGGACGAGCAGTACTTC
TRBV28	TRBD2	TRBJ2-7	.	CASRTSGGYEQYF	TGTGCCAGCAGGACTAGCGGGGGTTACGAGCAGTACTTC
TRBV4-2	.	TRBJ2-1	.	CASSQGVEGYNEQFF	TGTGCCAGCAGCCAAGGAGTGGAGGGATACAATGAGCAGTTCTTC
TRBV5-1	.	TRBJ1-2	.	CASSPGGDYYGYTF	TGCGCCAGCAGCCCCGGGGGGGACTACTATGGCTACACCTTC
TRBV28	TRBD2	TRBJ2-7	.	CASSYGTSGRYEQYF	TGTGCCAGCAGTTACGGGACTAGCGGGAGGTACGAGCAGTACTTC
TRBV19	.	TRBJ2-7	few	CASSLGRAYEQYF	TGTGCCAGTAGTCTGGGACGGGCCTACGAGCAGTACTTC
TRBV14	.	TRBJ1-1	.	CASSLRHTNTEAFF	TGTGCCAGCAGCCTTAGACACACGAACACTGAAGCTTTCTTT
TRBV9	TRBD1	TRBJ1-1	.	CASSVEGRGRTEAFF	TGTGCCAGCAGCGTAGAAGGTAGGGGGCGGACTGAAGCTTTCTTT
TRBV2	.	TRBJ1-2	.	CASSAGFNYGYTF	TGTGCCAGCAGTGCGGGATTCAACTATGGCTACACCTTC
TRBV9	.	TRBJ1-3	many	CASSVGENTIYF	TGTGCCAGCAGCGTAGGGGAGAACACCATATATTTT
TRBV7-8	TRBD2	TRBJ2-3	.	CASSQTQRGPHF	TGTGCCAGCAGCCAGACCCAGCGGGGGCCCCACTTT
TRBV5-1	TRBD1	TRBJ2-1	.	CASSFEGQGNDEQFF	TGCGCCAGCAGCTTCGAGGGACAGGGCAATGATGAGCAGTTCTTC
TRBV2	.	TRBJ1-1	.	CASSQERVNTEAFF	TGTGCCAGCAGCCAGGAGAGAGTGAACACTGAAGCTTTCTTT
TRBV30	TRBD2	TRBJ2-1	.	CAWSVREFDEQFF	TGTGCCTGGTCAGTGCGGGAGTTCGATGAGCAGTTCTTC
TRBV27	.	TRBJ1-1	.	CASSLRENTEAFF	TGTGCCAGCAGTTTACGAGAGAACACTGAAGCTTTCTTT
TRBV20-1	.	TRBJ1-1	.	CSAKTYTEAFF	TGCAGTGCCAAAACCTACACTGAAGCTTTCTTT
TRBV28	TRBD2	TRBJ2-1	few	CASSRSGGALPEQFF	TGTGCCAGCAGTCGTAGCGGGGGGGCCCTCCCTGAGCAGTTCTTC
TRBV4-2	TRBD2	TRBJ2-5	.	CASSQDLSAGLAGVETQYF	TGTGCCAGCAGCCAAGATCTGAGTGCGGGACTAGCGGGAGTCGAGACCCAGTACTTC
TRBV28	.	TRBJ1-3	.	CASTLGERRNTIYF	TGTGCCAGCACGCTAGGGGAGAGGAGAAACACCATATATTTT